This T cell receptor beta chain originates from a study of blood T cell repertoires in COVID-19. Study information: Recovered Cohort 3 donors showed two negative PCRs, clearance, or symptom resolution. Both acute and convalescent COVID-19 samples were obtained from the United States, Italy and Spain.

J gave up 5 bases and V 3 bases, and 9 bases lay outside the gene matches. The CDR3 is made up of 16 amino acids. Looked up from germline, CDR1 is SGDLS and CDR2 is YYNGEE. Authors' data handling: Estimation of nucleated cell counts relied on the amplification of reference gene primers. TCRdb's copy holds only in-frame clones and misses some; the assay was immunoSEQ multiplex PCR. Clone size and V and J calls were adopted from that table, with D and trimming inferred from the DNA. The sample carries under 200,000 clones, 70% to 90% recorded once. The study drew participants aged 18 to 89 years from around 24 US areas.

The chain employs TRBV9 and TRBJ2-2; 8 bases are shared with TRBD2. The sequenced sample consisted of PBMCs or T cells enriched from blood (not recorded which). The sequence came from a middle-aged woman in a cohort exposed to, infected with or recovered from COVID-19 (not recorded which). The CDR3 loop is CASSASTSGPTGELFF. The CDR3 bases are TGTGCCAGCAGCGCCTCCACTAGCGGCCCAACCGGGGAGCTGTTTTTT.